The T cell receptor (beta chain) under discussion was sequenced for a study of blood T cell repertoires in COVID-19. Study-wide context: Samples taken during acute and convalescent COVID-19 were collected in the United States, Italy and Spain. T cells, B-cell-depleted T cells, or PBMCs provided the cDNA or gDNA that served as material.

Authors' methods: From reference gene primer amplification, estimates of nucleated cell counts were derived. Profiling relied on immunoSEQ multiplex PCR, and the TCRdb table lists in-frame clones only, not all of them. D and trimming come from the DNA, and the V and J calls and clone size come from that table. The sample includes roughly 120,000 clones, around 90% of them seen just once. Germline V lookup: CDR1 GTSNPN, CDR2 SVGIG (reference sequence). The V gene end was trimmed by 2 bases and the J gene end by 1 base; junction bases not matched to a gene: 6. The CDR3 runs 15 residues. This sequence was found in a woman aged 45-60 years with active or convalescent COVID-19. The rearrangement links TRBV30 to TRBJ1-1; 8 bases line up with TRBD1. The source material was peripheral blood. The CDR3 is CAWSRTGWANTEAFF. The CDR3 coding sequence is TGTGCCTGGAGTCGGACAGGGTGGGCGAACACTGAAGCTTTCTTT.